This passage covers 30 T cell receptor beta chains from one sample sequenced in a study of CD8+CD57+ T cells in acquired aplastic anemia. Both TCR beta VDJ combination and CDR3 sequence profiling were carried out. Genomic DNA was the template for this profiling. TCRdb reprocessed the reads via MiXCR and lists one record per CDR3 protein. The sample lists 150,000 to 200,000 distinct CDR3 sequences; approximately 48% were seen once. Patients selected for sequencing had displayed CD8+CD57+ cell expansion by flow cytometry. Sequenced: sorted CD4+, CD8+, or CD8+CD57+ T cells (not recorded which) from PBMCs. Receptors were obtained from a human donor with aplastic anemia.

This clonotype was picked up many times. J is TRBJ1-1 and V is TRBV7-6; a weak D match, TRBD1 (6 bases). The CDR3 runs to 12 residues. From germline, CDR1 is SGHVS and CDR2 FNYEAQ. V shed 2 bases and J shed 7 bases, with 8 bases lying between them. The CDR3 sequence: CASSLTGFEAFF. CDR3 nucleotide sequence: TGTGCCAGCAGCTTAACAGGGTTTGAAGCTTTCTTT.

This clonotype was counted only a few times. The CDR3 region has the DNA TGTGCCAGTAGTGATAGGGCGGGTGAGCAGTTCTTC. The encoded protein is CASSDRAGEQFF. The chain has TRBV19 and TRBJ2-1; TRBD2 might be the D (5 bases). CDR3 size: 12 residues. CDR1 is LNHDA, CDR2 SQIVND, per germline (reference sequence). The V end was cut by 5 bases, the J end by 9 bases, with 11 bases between.

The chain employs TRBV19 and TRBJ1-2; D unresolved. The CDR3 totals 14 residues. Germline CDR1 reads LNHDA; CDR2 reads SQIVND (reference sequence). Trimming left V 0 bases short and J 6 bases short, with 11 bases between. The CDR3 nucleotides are TGTGCCAGTAGTATAGAGGAGGTAGGGCATGGCTACACCTTC. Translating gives CASSIEEVGHGYTF.

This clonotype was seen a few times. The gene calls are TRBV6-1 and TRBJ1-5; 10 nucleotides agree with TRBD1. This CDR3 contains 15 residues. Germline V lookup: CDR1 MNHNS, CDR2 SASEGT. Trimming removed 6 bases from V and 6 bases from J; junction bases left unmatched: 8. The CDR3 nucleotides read TGTGCCAGCAGAAACAGACAGGGGGCGAGTCAGCCCCAGCATTTT. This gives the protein CASRNRQGASQPQHF.

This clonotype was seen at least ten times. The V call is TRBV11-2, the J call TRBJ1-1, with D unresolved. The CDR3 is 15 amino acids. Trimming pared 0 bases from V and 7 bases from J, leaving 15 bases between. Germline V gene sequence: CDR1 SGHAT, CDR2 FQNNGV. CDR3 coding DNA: TGTGCCAGCAGCTTAGATGTCTCACAAAGAGGTGAAGCTTTCTTT. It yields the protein CASSLDVSQRGEAFF.

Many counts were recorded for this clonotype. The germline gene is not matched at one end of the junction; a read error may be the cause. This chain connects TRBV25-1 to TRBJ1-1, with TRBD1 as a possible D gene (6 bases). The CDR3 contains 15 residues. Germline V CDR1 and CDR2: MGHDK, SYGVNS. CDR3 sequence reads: CTSSEGGKGNTEAFF. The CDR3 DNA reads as TGTACCAGCAGTGAAGGGGGGAAGGGAAACACTGAAGCTTTCTTT. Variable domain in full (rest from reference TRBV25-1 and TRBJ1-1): EADIYQTPRYLVIGTGKKITLECSQTMGHDKMYWYQQDPGMELHLIHYSYGVNSTEKGDLSSESTVSRIRTEHFPLTLESARPSHTSQYLCTSSEGGKGNTEAFFGQGTRLTVV.

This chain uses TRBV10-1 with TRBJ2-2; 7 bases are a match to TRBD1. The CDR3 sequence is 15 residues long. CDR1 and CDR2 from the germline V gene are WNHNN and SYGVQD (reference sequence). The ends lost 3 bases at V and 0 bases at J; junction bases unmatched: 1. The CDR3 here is CASSDQGANTGELFF. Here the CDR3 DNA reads TGCGCCAGCAGTGACCAGGGGGCGAACACCGGGGAGCTGTTTTTT.

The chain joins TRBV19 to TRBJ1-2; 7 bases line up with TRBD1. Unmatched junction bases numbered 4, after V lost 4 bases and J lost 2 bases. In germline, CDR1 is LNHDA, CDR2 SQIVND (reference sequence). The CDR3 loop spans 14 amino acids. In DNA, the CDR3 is TGTGCCAGTAGTAGAACACAGGGGAACTATGGCTACACCTTC. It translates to CASSRTQGNYGYTF.

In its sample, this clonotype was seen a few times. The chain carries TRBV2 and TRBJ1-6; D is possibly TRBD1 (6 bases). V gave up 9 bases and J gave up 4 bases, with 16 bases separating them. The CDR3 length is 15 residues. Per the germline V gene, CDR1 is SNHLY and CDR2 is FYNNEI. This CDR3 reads CARKNGGQYNSPLHF. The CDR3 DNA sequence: TGTGCCAGGAAAAACGGTGGACAGTATAATTCACCCCTCCACTTT.

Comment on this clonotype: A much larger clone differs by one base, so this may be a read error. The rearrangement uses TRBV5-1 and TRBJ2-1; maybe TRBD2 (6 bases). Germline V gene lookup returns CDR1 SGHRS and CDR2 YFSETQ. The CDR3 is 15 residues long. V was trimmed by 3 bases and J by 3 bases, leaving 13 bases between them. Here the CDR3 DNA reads TGCGCCAGCAGCTCGGAACGGGAGAGCTACAATGAGCAGTTCTTC. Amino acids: CASSSERESYNEQFF. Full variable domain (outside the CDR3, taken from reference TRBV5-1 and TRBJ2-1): KAGVTQTPRYLIKTRGQQVTLSCSPISGHRSVSWYQQTPGQGLQFLFEYFSETQRNKGNFPGRFSGRQFSNSRSEMNVSTLELGDSALYLCASSSERESYNEQFFGPGTRLTVL.

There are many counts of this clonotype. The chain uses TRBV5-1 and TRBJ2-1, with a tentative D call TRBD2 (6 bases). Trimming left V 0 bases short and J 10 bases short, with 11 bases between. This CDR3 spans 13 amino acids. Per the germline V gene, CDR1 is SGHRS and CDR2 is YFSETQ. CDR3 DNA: TGCGCCAGCAGCTTGGCTGGAGGGTGGGAGCAGTTCTTC. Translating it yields CASSLAGGWEQFF.

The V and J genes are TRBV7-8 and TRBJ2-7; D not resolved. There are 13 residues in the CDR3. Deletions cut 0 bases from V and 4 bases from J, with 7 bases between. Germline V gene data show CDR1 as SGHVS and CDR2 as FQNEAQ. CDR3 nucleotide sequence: TGTGCCAGCAGCTTAGCGGAGAATTACGAGCAGTACTTC. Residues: CASSLAENYEQYF. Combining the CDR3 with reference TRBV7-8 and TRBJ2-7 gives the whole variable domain GAGVSQSPRYKVAKRGQDVALRCDPISGHVSLFWYQQALGQGPEFLTYFQNEAQLDKSGLPSDRFFAERPEGSVSTLKIQRTQQEDSAVYLCASSLAENYEQYFGPGTRLTVT.

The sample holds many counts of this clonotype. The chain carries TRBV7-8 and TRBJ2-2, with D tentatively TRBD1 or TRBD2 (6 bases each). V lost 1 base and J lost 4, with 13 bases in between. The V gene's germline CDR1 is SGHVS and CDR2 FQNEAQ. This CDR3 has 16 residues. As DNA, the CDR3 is TGTGCCAGCAGCTTAGAGGGGGGCCGGGGCACCGGGGAGCTGTTTTTT. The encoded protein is CASSLEGGRGTGELFF.

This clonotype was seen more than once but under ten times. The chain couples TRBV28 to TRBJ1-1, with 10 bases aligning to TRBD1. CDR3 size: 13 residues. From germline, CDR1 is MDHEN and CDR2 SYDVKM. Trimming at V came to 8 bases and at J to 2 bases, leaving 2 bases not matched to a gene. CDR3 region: CASGTGVNTEAFF. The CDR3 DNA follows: TGTGCCAGCGGGACAGGGGTAAACACTGAAGCTTTCTTT.

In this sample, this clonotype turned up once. This CDR3 reads CASSNSGRGYEQYF. The CDR3 DNA follows: TGTGCCAGTAGCAACAGCGGGAGAGGGTACGAGCAGTACTTC. The V and J genes are TRBV19 and TRBJ2-7; TRBD2 agrees at 8 bases. Trimming cost V 6 bases and J 4 bases; bases outside gene matches: 8. CDR1 and CDR2 from the germline V gene are LNHDA and SQIVND (reference sequence). The CDR3 covers 14 residues.

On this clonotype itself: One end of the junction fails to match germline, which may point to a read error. CDR3 protein: CVSSRLRNTEAFF. The CDR3, as DNA: TGTGTCAGTAGTAGACTGAGAAACACTGAAGCTTTCTTT. The V gene is TRBV19, the J gene TRBJ1-1; D is undetermined. CDR1 LNHDA and CDR2 SQIVND come from the germline V gene (reference sequence). The CDR3 is 13 amino acids.

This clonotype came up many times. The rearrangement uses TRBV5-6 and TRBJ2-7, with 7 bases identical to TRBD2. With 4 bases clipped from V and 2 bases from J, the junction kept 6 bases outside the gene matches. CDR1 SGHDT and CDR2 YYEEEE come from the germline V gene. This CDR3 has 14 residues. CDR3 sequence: CASSPGGFTYEQYF. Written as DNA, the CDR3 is TGTGCCAGCAGCCCCGGGGGGTTCACCTACGAGCAGTACTTC.

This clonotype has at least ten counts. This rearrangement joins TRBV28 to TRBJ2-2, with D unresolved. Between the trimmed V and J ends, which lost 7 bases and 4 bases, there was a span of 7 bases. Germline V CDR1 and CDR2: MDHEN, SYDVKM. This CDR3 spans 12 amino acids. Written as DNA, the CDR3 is TGTGCCAGCAAAGGGTCCACCGGGGAGCTGTTTTTT. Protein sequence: CASKGSTGELFF.

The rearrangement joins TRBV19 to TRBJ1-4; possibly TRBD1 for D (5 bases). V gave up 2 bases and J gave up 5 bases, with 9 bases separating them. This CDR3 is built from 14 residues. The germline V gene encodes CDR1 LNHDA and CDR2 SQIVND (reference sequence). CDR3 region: CASSIQGANEKLFF. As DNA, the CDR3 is TGTGCCAGTAGTATACAGGGTGCGAATGAAAAACTGTTTTTT. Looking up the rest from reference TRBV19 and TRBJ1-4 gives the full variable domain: DGGITQSPKYLFRKEGQNVTLSCEQNLNHDAMYWYRQDPGQGLRLIYYSQIVNDFQKGDIAEGYSVSREKKESFPLTVTSAQKNPTAFYLCASSIQGANEKLFFGSGTQLSVL.

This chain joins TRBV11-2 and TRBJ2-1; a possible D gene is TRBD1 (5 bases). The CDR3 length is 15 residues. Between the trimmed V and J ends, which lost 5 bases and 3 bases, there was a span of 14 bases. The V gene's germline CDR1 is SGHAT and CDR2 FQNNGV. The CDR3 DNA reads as TGTGCCAGCAGCCGATCAGGGTCAGGCTACAATGAGCAGTTCTTC. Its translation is CASSRSGSGYNEQFF. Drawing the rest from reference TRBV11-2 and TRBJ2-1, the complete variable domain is EAGVAQSPRYKIIEKRQSVAFWCNPISGHATLYWYQQILGQGPKLLIQFQNNGVVDDSQLPKDRFSAERLKGVDSTLKIQPAKLEDSAVYLCASSRSGSGYNEQFFGPGTRLTVL.

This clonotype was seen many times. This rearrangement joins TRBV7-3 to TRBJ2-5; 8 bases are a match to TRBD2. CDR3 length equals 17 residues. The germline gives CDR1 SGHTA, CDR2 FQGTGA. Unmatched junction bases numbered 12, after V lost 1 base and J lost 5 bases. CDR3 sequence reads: CASSLMGGAGGMETQYF. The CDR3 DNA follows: TGTGCCAGCAGCTTAATGGGTGGTGCGGGGGGCATGGAGACCCAGTACTTC. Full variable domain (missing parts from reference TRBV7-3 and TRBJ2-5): GAGVSQTPSNKVTEKGKYVELRCDPISGHTALYWYRQSLGQGPEFLIYFQGTGAADDSGLPNDRFFAVRPEGSVSTLKIQRTERGDSAVYLCASSLMGGAGGMETQYFGPGTRLLVL.

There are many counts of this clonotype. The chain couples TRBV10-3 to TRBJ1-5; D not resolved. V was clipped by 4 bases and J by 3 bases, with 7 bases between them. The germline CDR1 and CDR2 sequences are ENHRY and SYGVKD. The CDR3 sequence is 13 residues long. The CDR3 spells CAISGENNQPQHF. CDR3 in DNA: TGTGCCATCAGTGGAGAGAACAATCAGCCCCAGCATTTT.

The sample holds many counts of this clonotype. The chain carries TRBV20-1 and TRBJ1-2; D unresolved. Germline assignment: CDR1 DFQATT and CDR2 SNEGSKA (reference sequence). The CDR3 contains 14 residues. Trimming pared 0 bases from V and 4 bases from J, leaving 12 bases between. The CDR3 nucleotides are TGCAGTGCTAGAGACGGAGGGCAGCCCTATGGCTACACCTTC. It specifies CSARDGGQPYGYTF.

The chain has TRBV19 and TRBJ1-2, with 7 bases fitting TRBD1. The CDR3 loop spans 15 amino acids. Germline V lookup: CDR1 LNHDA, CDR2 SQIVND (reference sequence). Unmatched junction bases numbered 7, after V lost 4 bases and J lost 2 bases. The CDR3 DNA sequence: TGTGCCAGTAGTAATGGACAGGCGCTCAACTATGGCTACACCTTC. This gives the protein CASSNGQALNYGYTF.

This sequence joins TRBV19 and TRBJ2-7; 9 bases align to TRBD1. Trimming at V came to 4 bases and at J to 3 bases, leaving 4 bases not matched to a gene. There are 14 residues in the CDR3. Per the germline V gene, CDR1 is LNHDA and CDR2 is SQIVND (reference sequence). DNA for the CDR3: TGTGCCAGTAGTACCGGACAGGGGCGCTACGAGCAGTACTTC. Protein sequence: CASSTGQGRYEQYF.

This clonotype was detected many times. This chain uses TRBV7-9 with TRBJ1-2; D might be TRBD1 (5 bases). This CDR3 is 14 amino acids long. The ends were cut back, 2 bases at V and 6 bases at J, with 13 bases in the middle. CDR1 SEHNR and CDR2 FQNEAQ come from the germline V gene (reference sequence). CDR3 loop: CASSLSQGGNGYTF. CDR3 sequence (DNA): TGTGCCAGCAGCTTATCCCAGGGAGGGAATGGCTACACCTTC.

In nucleotides, the CDR3 is TGTGCCAGTAGTATGGACAGGGGAGACACTGAAGCTTTCTTT. It specifies CASSMDRGDTEAFF. V is TRBV19 and J is TRBJ1-1; 9 positions match TRBD1. Trimming removed 3 bases from V and 3 bases from J; junction bases left unmatched: 2. The CDR3 is made up of 14 amino acids. Germline CDR1 is LNHDA and CDR2 is SQIVND (reference sequence). The full variable domain, its missing parts supplied by reference TRBV19 and TRBJ1-1, is DGGITQSPKYLFRKEGQNVTLSCEQNLNHDAMYWYRQDPGQGLRLIYYSQIVNDFQKGDIAEGYSVSREKKESFPLTVTSAQKNPTAFYLCASSMDRGDTEAFFGQGTRLTVV.

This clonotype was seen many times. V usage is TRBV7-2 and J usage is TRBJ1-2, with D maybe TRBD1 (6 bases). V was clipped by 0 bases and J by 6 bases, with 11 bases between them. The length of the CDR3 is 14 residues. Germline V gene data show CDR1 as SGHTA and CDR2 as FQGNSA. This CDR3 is CASSLALGAHGYTF. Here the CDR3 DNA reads TGTGCCAGCAGCTTAGCGTTGGGGGCCCATGGCTACACCTTC.

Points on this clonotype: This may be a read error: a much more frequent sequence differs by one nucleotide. CDR3 sequence reads: CASSAGAPNYCYTF. The CDR3 DNA sequence: TGCGCCAGCAGCGCCGGGGCCCCTAACTATTGCTACACCTTC. The chain couples TRBV5-1 to TRBJ1-2, with a tentative D call TRBD1 (5 bases). The CDR3 extends over 14 amino acids. Germline V gene sequence: CDR1 SGHRS, CDR2 YFSETQ. Together with reference TRBV5-1 and TRBJ1-2, the CDR3 gives the full variable domain: KAGVTQTPRYLIKTRGQQVTLSCSPISGHRSVSWYQQTPGQGLQFLFEYFSETQRNKGNFPGRFSGRQFSNSRSEMNVSTLELGDSALYLCASSAGAPNYCYTFGSGTRLTVV.

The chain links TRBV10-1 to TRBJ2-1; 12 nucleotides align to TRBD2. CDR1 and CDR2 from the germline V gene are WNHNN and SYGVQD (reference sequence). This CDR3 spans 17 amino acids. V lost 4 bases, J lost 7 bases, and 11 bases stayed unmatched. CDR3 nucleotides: TGCGCCAGCAGTGCGGTCGCACTAGCGGGAGGCGGGAATGAGCAGTTCTTC. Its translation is CASSAVALAGGGNEQFF.